A single sample gave rise to the 32 T cell receptor beta chains below, sequenced in a study of CD8+CD57+ T cells in acquired aplastic anemia. The TCR beta profiling, which covered VDJ combination and CDR3 sequence, was carried out using genomic DNA as the template. TCRdb fed the reads into MiXCR, producing one record per CDR3 protein. The table includes approximately 180,000 distinct CDR3 sequences, more than 60% detected once. In patients chosen for sequencing, flow cytometry had shown CD8+CD57+ cell expansion. The sequenced sample consisted of sorted CD4+, CD8+, or CD8+CD57+ T cells (not recorded which) from PBMCs. The receptors shown here come from a human donor with aplastic anemia.

This clonotype appeared many times. The chain joins TRBV13 to TRBJ2-1; D gene ambiguous. This CDR3 has 13 residues. Trimming took 0 bases from V and 6 from J, leaving 6 bases between them. Germline-derived CDR1 and CDR2 are PRHDT and FYEKMQ (reference sequence). The CDR3 protein is CASSLGRANEQFF. The CDR3 DNA reads TGTGCCAGCAGCTTAGGTCGGGCCAATGAGCAGTTCTTC.

V and J are TRBV29-1 and TRBJ2-3, with D possibly TRBD2 on 5 matching bases. The CDR3 extends over 15 amino acids. Trimming shortened V by 4 bases and J by 0 bases, and 14 bases separated the two germline ends. CDR1 and CDR2 (germline): SQVTM, ANQGSEA. The CDR3 DNA reads as TGCAGCGTTGGTGCAGCGGCATCTAGCACAGATACGCAGTATTTT. It translates to CSVGAAASSTDTQYF.

Regarding this clonotype: The junction shows a germline mismatch at one end, possibly a read error. This chain joins TRBV25-1 and TRBJ1-4, with TRBD1 as a possible D gene (6 bases). This CDR3 contains 15 residues. Per the germline V gene, CDR1 is MGHDK and CDR2 is SYGVNS. CDR3 amino acids: CASRRGGATNERLFF. The DNA for the CDR3 is TGTGCCAGCAGACGGGGGGGCGCAACTAATGAAAGACTGTTTTTT.

This clonotype was seen once. CDR3 sequence: CASSPGWEANYGYTF. CDR3 nucleotide sequence: TGTGCCAGTAGCCCCGGGTGGGAAGCTAACTATGGCTACACCTTC. V gene TRBV19 combines with J gene TRBJ1-2; D is undetermined. The CDR3 consists of 15 residues. Germline loops: CDR1 LNHDA, CDR2 SQIVND (reference sequence). Trimming removed 6 bases from V and 0 bases from J, with 14 bases in between.

The chain employs TRBV19 and TRBJ1-6, with D perhaps matching TRBD1 (5 bases). Trimming removed 0 bases at V and 4 bases at J, with 13 bases between. Germline V lookup: CDR1 LNHDA, CDR2 SQIVND (reference sequence). This CDR3 has 17 amino acids. CDR3 region: CASSIEPGITYNSPLHF. The CDR3 DNA is TGTGCCAGTAGTATAGAACCAGGGATCACTTATAATTCACCCCTCCACTTT.

The rearrangement links TRBV20-1 to TRBJ2-7; tentative D call: TRBD2 (6 bases). Germline V gene sequence: CDR1 DFQATT, CDR2 SNEGSKA (reference sequence). Trimming shortened V by 3 bases and J by 0 bases, and 9 bases separated the two germline ends. The CDR3 runs 13 residues. In nucleotides, the CDR3 is TGCAGTGCTAGCGGGAGCAGCTCCTACGAGCAGTACTTC. This codes for CSASGSSSYEQYF.

A word on this clonotype: One end of the junction varies from germline; a read error may be responsible. This chain joins TRBV10-1 and TRBJ1-5; a possible D gene is TRBD1 (5 bases). CDR1 is WNHNN and CDR2 is SYGVQD in the germline V gene (reference sequence). The CDR3 extends over 15 amino acids. The chain's CDR3 is CASIGPGIEDQPQHF. In DNA, the CDR3 is TGTGCCAGCATTGGGCCAGGGATCGAAGATCAGCCCCAGCATTTT.

This rearrangement joins TRBV20-1 to TRBJ1-5; possibly TRBD1 for D (5 bases). With 5 bases removed from V and 1 base from J, the gap between germline ends came to 21 bases. From germline, CDR1 is DFQATT and CDR2 SNEGSKA (reference sequence). This CDR3 comprises 17 residues. In DNA, the CDR3 is TGCAGTGCTTGTATAGGACAAGTTCCTACGAGCAATCAGCCCCAGCATTTT. This encodes CSACIGQVPTSNQPQHF.

The CDR3 DNA reads as TGTGCCAGCAGCAATAGCGGGGGGGCTGCCGAGCAGTACTTC. Translated, it gives CASSNSGGAAEQYF. The chain links TRBV7-9 to TRBJ2-7, with 11 bases aligning to TRBD2. Germline CDR1 is SEHNR and CDR2 is FQNEAQ (reference sequence). The trim removed 5 bases at V and 6 bases at J, leaving 6 bases unmatched. There are 14 residues in the CDR3.

This clonotype was counted at least ten times. V and J are TRBV12-3 or TRBV12-4 and TRBJ2-1; 9 nucleotides match TRBD2. V lost 6 bases to trimming and J lost 5 bases; unmatched junction nucleotides: 5. The CDR3 runs 14 residues. The CDR3 bases are TGTGCCAGCAGCGTTAGCGGGGGCCACAATGAGCAGTTCTTC. Translation gives CASSVSGGHNEQFF.

The gene calls are TRBV15 and TRBJ1-6; the D gene is possibly TRBD1 (5 bases). Trimming pared 3 bases from V and 10 bases from J, leaving 13 bases between. There are 14 residues in the CDR3. In germline, CDR1 is LNHNV, CDR2 YYDKDF (reference sequence). The DNA for the CDR3 is TGTGCCACCAGCAGCGGGGACCCGGGGTCACCCCTCCACTTT. Translated, it gives CATSSGDPGSPLHF.

The chain employs TRBV2 and TRBJ2-7; 7 bases align to TRBD2. This CDR3 comprises 17 residues. Trimming took 2 bases from V and 6 from J; bases not matched to a gene: 16. CDR1 is SNHLY, CDR2 FYNNEI, per germline. CDR3 in DNA: TGTGCCAGCAGTGAAAGGTCGGGAGGCAGGACTTCGGCCGAGCAGTACTTC. It codes for CASSERSGGRTSAEQYF.

This clonotype was counted only a few times. The chain carries TRBV20-1 and TRBJ2-1, with D tentatively TRBD2 (6 bases). Between the trimmed V and J ends, which lost 8 bases and 0 bases, there was a span of 11 bases. The CDR3 runs 13 residues. Germline CDR1 DFQATT, CDR2 SNEGSKA (reference sequence). CDR3: CSTTTSSYNEQFF. CDR3 sequence (DNA): TGCAGTACCACGACTAGCTCCTACAATGAGCAGTTCTTC.

This clonotype came up once. The CDR3, as DNA: TGCGCCAGCAGGAAAATACCGGGACCGACAACCGGGGAGCTGTTTTTT. Its translation: CASRKIPGPTTGELFF. The gene calls are TRBV10-2 and TRBJ2-2; D possibly matches TRBD1 or TRBD2 (5 bases each). This CDR3 is 16 amino acids long. Germline CDR1 and CDR2: WSHSY and SAAADI. With 6 bases removed from V and 5 bases from J, the gap between germline ends came to 19 bases.

In nucleotides, the CDR3 is TGTGCCAGCAGCTCGGCGGGGGAAGGTGAGACCCAGTACTTC. Translating it yields CASSSAGEGETQYF. The rearrangement joins TRBV7-6 to TRBJ2-5; the match to TRBD2 covers 7 bases. The CDR3 sequence is 14 residues long. Germline CDR1 is SGHVS and CDR2 is FNYEAQ. V shed 4 bases and J 5 bases; nucleotides not matched to a gene: 7.

This clonotype occurred a few times. The chain has TRBV4-1 and TRBJ2-2; D may be TRBD1 or TRBD2 (6 bases each). The V and J ends lost 1 base and 4 bases respectively, with 13 bases between them. The CDR3 totals 16 residues. CDR1 and CDR2 (germline): MGHRA, YSYEKL. CDR3 in DNA: TGCGCCAGCAGCCAAGTACCGGGGGCGGGCACCGGGGAGCTGTTTTTT. Protein sequence: CASSQVPGAGTGELFF.

V is TRBV27 and J is TRBJ2-6; no clear D gene. With 6 bases removed from V and 0 bases from J, the gap between germline ends came to 6 bases. CDR3 size: 14 residues. Germline CDR1 MNHEY, CDR2 SMNVEV (reference sequence). Here the CDR3 DNA reads TGTGCCAGCAGCCTTAGCTCTGGGGCCAACGTCCTGACTTTC. It specifies CASSLSSGANVLTF.

Regarding this clonotype: The conserved closing phenylalanine or tryptophan is absent in this CDR3, likely reflecting a read error. The chain uses TRBV7-6 and TRBJ1-2; 9 bases map to TRBD1. CDR3 length equals 15 residues. Per germline, CDR1 SGHVS and CDR2 FNYEAQ. The V gene end was trimmed by 5 bases and the J gene end by 4 bases; junction bases not matched to a gene: 8. CDR3 residues: CASSRGTGRGYGYTC. CDR3 in DNA: TGTGCCAGCAGCCGAGGGACAGGGCGGGGCTATGGCTACACCTGC.

This clonotype was counted a few times. One base away lies a much larger clone, so this may be a sequencing read error. The conserved final phenylalanine or tryptophan is absent from the CDR3, which likely points to a read error. The rearrangement uses TRBV7-9 and TRBJ2-2; D possibly corresponds to TRBD1 (6 bases). The germline gives CDR1 SEHNR, CDR2 FQNEAQ (reference sequence). The CDR3 consists of 15 residues. V shed 4 bases and J shed 6 bases, with 15 bases lying between them. The CDR3 sequence is CASSSSGVGAGELFL. CDR3 sequence (DNA): TGTGCCAGCAGCTCGTCAGGGGTGGGCGCCGGGGAGCTGTTTCTT.

Only one count was recorded for this clonotype. For the CDR3, the DNA is TGTGCCACCAGTGGAGGACAGAGGGGTGGCTACACCTTC. Translation: CATSGGQRGGYTF. The chain couples TRBV24-1 to TRBJ1-2, with D tentatively TRBD1 (6 bases). Trimming took off 5 bases at V and 7 bases at J, with 13 bases between the two ends. The CDR3 runs to 13 residues. CDR1 is KGHDR and CDR2 is SFDVKD in the germline V gene.

J is TRBJ2-7 and V is TRBV7-2; TRBD2 matches 12 bases. Trimming took 3 bases from V and 6 from J; bases not matched to a gene: 6. The V gene's germline CDR1 is SGHTA and CDR2 FQGNSA. CDR3 length: 15 residues. The CDR3 DNA reads as TGTGCCAGCAGCTTCACCGGGACTAGCGGGTCCGAGCAGTACTTC. Translating gives CASSFTGTSGSEQYF.

CDR3 nucleotide sequence: TGTGCCAGCAGCTTAGTACTAGCGGTCACAGATACGCAGTATTTT. It translates to CASSLVLAVTDTQYF. The chain is built from TRBV7-2 and TRBJ2-3; 8 nucleotides match TRBD2. Germline V gene sequence: CDR1 SGHTA, CDR2 FQGNSA. This CDR3 comprises 15 residues. After removal of 1 base from V and 2 bases from J, the junction contained 2 bases not matched to a gene.

This clonotype was seen many times. The rearrangement joins TRBV7-9 to TRBJ2-3, with 7 bases aligning to TRBD2. CDR3 length: 15 amino acids. Germline assignment: CDR1 SEHNR and CDR2 FQNEAQ (reference sequence). Germline trimming cut 5 bases from V and 4 bases from J; bases unmatched to any gene: 9. CDR3 sequence: CASSVPLAVADTQYF. CDR3 coding DNA: TGTGCCAGCAGCGTCCCTCTAGCGGTGGCAGATACGCAGTATTTT. The full variable domain, with the rest looked up from reference TRBV7-9 and TRBJ2-3, is DTGVSQNPRHKITKRGQNVTFRCDPISEHNRLYWYRQTLGQGPEFLTYFQNEAQLEKSRLLSDRFSAERPKGSFSTLEIQRTEQGDSAMYLCASSVPLAVADTQYFGPGTRLTVL.

This clonotype was seen repeatedly, ten times or more. The chain uses TRBV6-6 and TRBJ2-1; 9 positions agree with TRBD1. After removal of 6 bases from V and 3 bases from J, the junction contained 3 bases not matched to a gene. Per the germline V gene, CDR1 is MNHNY and CDR2 is SVGAGI (reference sequence). CDR3 size: 14 residues. CDR3: CASRTGQGYNEQFF. CDR3 nucleotides: TGTGCCAGCAGGACGGGACAGGGCTACAATGAGCAGTTCTTC.

V gene TRBV7-9 combines with J gene TRBJ2-7, with 8 bases fitting TRBD2. V shed 5 bases and J 2 bases; nucleotides not matched to a gene: 5. CDR1 and CDR2 (germline): SEHNR, FQNEAQ (reference sequence). CDR3 length: 14 residues. The chain's CDR3 is CASSVGGAPYEQYF. DNA for the CDR3: TGTGCCAGCAGCGTCGGGGGGGCCCCCTACGAGCAGTACTTC.

This chain links TRBV20-1 with TRBJ2-5, with 9 bases that match TRBD1. Losses at the gene ends were 4 bases for V and 5 bases for J; bases not matched to a gene: 8. The CDR3 consists of 14 residues. Germline V CDR1 and CDR2: DFQATT, SNEGSKA (reference sequence). CDR3 region: CSAKGQGLRETQYF. Here the CDR3 DNA reads TGCAGTGCTAAGGGACAGGGCCTTAGGGAGACCCAGTACTTC.

With regard to this clonotype: One junction end does not reproduce the germline sequence, and a read error may be involved. The chain combines TRBV15 with TRBJ1-2; D possibly corresponds to TRBD1 (6 bases). The CDR3 sequence is 16 residues long. CDR1 is LNHNV and CDR2 is YYDKDF in the germline V gene (reference sequence). CDR3 in DNA: TGTGCCGCCAGCAGAGATTTGGCACAGGGTGGCTATGGCTACACCTTC. Translation gives CAASRDLAQGGYGYTF.

As concerns this clonotype: Here the CDR3 omits its conserved ending phenylalanine or tryptophan, so a read error is the likely source. The V gene is TRBV20-1, the J gene TRBJ2-7; the match to TRBD1 covers 7 bases. V was pared by 8 bases and J by 2 bases, with 9 bases of the junction left unmatched. CDR1 is DFQATT and CDR2 is SNEGSKA in the germline V gene (reference sequence). CDR3 length equals 13 residues. The CDR3 DNA follows: TGCAGTCCCCAGGGGACAGAAACCTACGAGCAGTACTCC. It encodes CSPQGTETYEQYS.

The genes are TRBV14 and TRBJ1-3; 7 bases line up with TRBD1. The CDR3 loop spans 15 amino acids. Trimming cost V 1 base and J 0 bases; bases outside gene matches: 0. CDR1 and CDR2 from the germline V gene are SGHDN and FVKESK. Here the CDR3 DNA reads TGTGCCAGCAGCCAAGGACAGGGCTCTGGAAACACCATATATTTT. Its translation is CASSQGQGSGNTIYF. Supplemented by reference TRBV14 and TRBJ1-3, the full variable domain reads EAGVTQFPSHSVIEKGQTVTLRCDPISGHDNLYWYRRVMGKEIKFLLHFVKESKQDESGMPNNRFLAERTGGTYSTLKVQPAELEDSGVYFCASSQGQGSGNTIYFGEGSWLTVV.

This clonotype was observed many times. The V and J genes are TRBV20-1 and TRBJ2-7, with D perhaps TRBD2 (5 bases). The V end was cut by 0 bases, the J end by 2 bases, with 11 bases between. Looked up from germline, CDR1 is DFQATT and CDR2 is SNEGSKA (reference sequence). CDR3 length: 14 amino acids. CDR3 DNA: TGCAGTGCTAGAGATCTTGTCGGGGCCTACGAGCAGTACTTC. Its translation: CSARDLVGAYEQYF.

CDR3 sequence: CASSLVHGGGTDTQYF. The CDR3 DNA follows: TGTGCCAGCAGCCTAGTTCACGGGGGAGGGACAGATACGCAGTATTTT. The V call is TRBV2, the J call TRBJ2-3, with TRBD2 matching 7 bases. After removal of 6 bases from V and 3 bases from J, the junction contained 12 bases not matched to a gene. The CDR3 loop spans 16 amino acids. From germline, CDR1 is SNHLY and CDR2 FYNNEI.

V usage is TRBV10-2 and J usage is TRBJ2-7, with D possibly being TRBD2 (6 bases). The length of the CDR3 is 13 residues. V lost 6 bases, J lost 5 bases, and 14 bases lay in between. Looked up from germline, CDR1 is WSHSY and CDR2 is SAAADI. The CDR3 region has the DNA TGCGCCAGCAGCACCCGGGAGTCGCACGAGCAGTACTTC. Amino acid sequence: CASSTRESHEQYF.